The entry below describes one T cell receptor beta chain. In the original processing: From reference gene primer amplification, estimates of nucleated cell counts were derived. The repertoire was sequenced with immunoSEQ multiplex PCR; TCRdb's copy has only in-frame clones and lacks some. D and trimming were read from the DNA, whereas the V and J calls and clone size are those reported in that table. The profile covers roughly 250,000 clones, with 88% appearing a single time and 0.99% taken by the ten largest. This sample is part of a study of blood T cell repertoires in COVID-19. In the study overall: T cells, B-cell-depleted T cells, or PBMCs provided the cDNA or gDNA that served as material.

The V end was cut by 3 bases, the J end by 2 bases, with 9 bases between. This CDR3 spans 14 amino acids. Germline V CDR1 and CDR2: LGHDT, YNNKEL (reference sequence). The sequenced sample consisted of peripheral blood. The sequence was collected from a woman between 40 and 50 years old who had recovered from COVID-19. The gene calls are TRBV3-1 (or the pseudogene TRBV3-2) and TRBJ2-3; D possibly corresponds to TRBD1 (6 bases). The CDR3 loop reads CASSQGTTTDTQYF. DNA of the CDR3: TGTGCCAGCAGCCAGGGGACAACCACAGATACGCAGTATTTT.